The rows below give T cell receptor beta chains drawn from one sample of a study of human T cells and chemical hapten exposure. From the RACE reads, TCRdb called clonotypes with MiXCR, one entry per CDR3 protein. This table has more than 85,000 distinct CDR3 sequences, 6.5% to 10% appearing once. Sequenced material: whole blood, taken in connection with sensitization to the hapten diphenylcyclopropenone (DPC). The source of these receptors is a man in his forties with alopecia areata. Some clones in this sample may be carry-over from other donors' samples. The CDR3 runs from the conserved cysteine through the conserved F or W. D genes are given only for firm matches. Clone size is stated in some rows and not others, as once, few, many or a class when expanded.

j_call clone_size v_call d_call cdr3_aa cdr3_nt
TRBJ2-5 . TRBV29-1 . CSVLLAGKETQYF TGCAGCGTTCTTCTCGCGGGAAAAGAGACCCAGTACTTC
TRBJ2-4 many TRBV11-2 . CASSNRQSLAKNIQYF TGTGCCAGCAGCAACAGACAGTCCCTAGCCAAAAACATTCAGTACTTC
TRBJ2-1 . TRBV4-2 . CASSQERTFYNEQFF TGTGCCAGCAGCCAAGAGAGGACTTTTTACAATGAGCAGTTCTTC
TRBJ2-1 few TRBV20-1 TRBD2 CSAILGLAGYNEQFF TGCAGTGCTATTCTGGGACTAGCGGGTTATAATGAGCAGTTCTTC
TRBJ2-5 few TRBV6-2/TRBV6-3 TRBD2 CASRPGLARETQYF TGTGCCAGCAGACCGGGACTAGCAAGAGAGACCCAGTACTTC
TRBJ2-7 few TRBV28 TRBD2 CASSFSGRAREQYF TGTGCCAGCAGTTTCAGCGGGAGGGCGAGAGAGCAGTACTTC
TRBJ2-6 few TRBV5-6 . CASSLYTLSGANVLTF TGTGCCAGCAGCTTGTATACCCTATCTGGGGCCAACGTCCTGACTTTC
TRBJ1-3 . TRBV29-1 . CSVVVPYSGNTIYF TGCAGCGTTGTTGTGCCTTACTCTGGAAACACCATATATTTT
TRBJ1-1 few TRBV29-1 . CSVRKGLGWNTEAFF TGCAGCGTTCGTAAGGGGCTCGGATGGAACACTGAAGCTTTCTTT
TRBJ1-4 . TRBV3-1 TRBD1 CASSPDRGSNEKLFF TGTGCCAGCAGCCCGGACAGGGGAAGTAATGAAAAACTGTTTTTT
TRBJ2-3 few TRBV9 TRBD2 CASSLAGGLTDTQYF TGTGCCAGCAGCCTAGCGGGAGGTCTTACAGATACGCAGTATTTT
TRBJ2-3 many TRBV20-1 TRBD2 CSAREAGGGDTQYF TGCAGTGCTAGAGAGGCGGGAGGGGGCGATACGCAGTATTTT
TRBJ2-2 many TRBV7-3 . CASSLGFGGELFF TGTGCCAGCAGCTTAGGCTTTGGAGGGGAGCTGTTTTTT
TRBJ1-1 many TRBV12-3/TRBV12-4 . CASSLKGNTEAFF TGTGCCAGCAGTTTAAAGGGGAACACTGAAGCTTTCTTT
TRBJ2-4 . TRBV19 . CASSIGRSLAKNIQYF TGTGCCAGTAGTATCGGTCGAAGCCTAGCCAAAAACATTCAGTACTTC
TRBJ2-3 many TRBV20-1 TRBD2 CSASSSGTSGRDTQYF TGCAGTGCTAGTTCTTCCGGGACTAGCGGGAGAGATACGCAGTATTTT
TRBJ2-2 many TRBV15 TRBD1 CATSTGGGNTGELFF TGTGCCACCAGTACAGGGGGCGGGAACACCGGGGAGCTGTTTTTT
TRBJ2-3 . TRBV5-1 . CATSALGSNTDTQYF TGCGCCACCTCGGCCCTGGGCAGTAACACAGATACGCAGTATTTT
TRBJ2-1 many TRBV6-6 . CASSYSGNGNEQFF TGTGCCAGCAGTTACTCAGGCAACGGGAATGAGCAGTTCTTC
TRBJ2-1 . TRBV7-9 TRBD2 CASSKPESGGHEQFF TGTGCCAGCAGCAAGCCCGAAAGCGGGGGTCATGAGCAGTTCTTC
TRBJ2-3 . TRBV7-2 . CASSFPGSTYTDTQYF TGTGCCAGCAGCTTTCCGGGGTCCACCTACACAGATACGCAGTATTTT
TRBJ1-2 many TRBV9 . CASSASGQQYYGYTF TGTGCCAGCAGCGCTTCCGGCCAGCAGTACTATGGCTACACCTTC
TRBJ1-2 many TRBV20-1 . CSARVWQREGYTF TGCAGTGCTAGAGTTTGGCAGCGAGAAGGCTACACCTTC
TRBJ2-3 . TRBV27 . CASSSWAAGDTQYF TGTGCCAGCAGTAGTTGGGCTGCCGGAGATACGCAGTATTTT